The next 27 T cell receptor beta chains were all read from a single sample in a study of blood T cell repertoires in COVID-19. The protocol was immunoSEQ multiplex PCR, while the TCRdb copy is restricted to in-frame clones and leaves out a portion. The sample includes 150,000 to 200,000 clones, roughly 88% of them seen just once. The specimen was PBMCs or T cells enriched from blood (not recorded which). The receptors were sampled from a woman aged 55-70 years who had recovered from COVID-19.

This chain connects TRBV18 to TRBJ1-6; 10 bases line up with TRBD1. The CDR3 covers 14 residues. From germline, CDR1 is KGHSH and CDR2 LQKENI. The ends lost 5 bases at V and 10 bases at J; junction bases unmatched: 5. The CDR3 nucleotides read TGTGCCAGCTCAACCGGGACAGGGGAATCACCCCTCCACTTT. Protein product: CASSTGTGESPLHF.

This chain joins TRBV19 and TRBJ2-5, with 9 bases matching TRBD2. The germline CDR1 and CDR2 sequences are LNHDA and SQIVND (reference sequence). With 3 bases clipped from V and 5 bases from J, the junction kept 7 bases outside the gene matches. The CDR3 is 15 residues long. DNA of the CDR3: TGTGCCAGTAGTATGGGACTAGCCCTGGGGGAGACCCAGTACTTC. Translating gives CASSMGLALGETQYF.

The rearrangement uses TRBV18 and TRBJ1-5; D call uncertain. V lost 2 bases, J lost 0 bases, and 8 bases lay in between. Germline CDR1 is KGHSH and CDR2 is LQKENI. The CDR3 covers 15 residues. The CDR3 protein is CASSPGRDSNQPQHF. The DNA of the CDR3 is TGTGCCAGCTCACCAGGGAGAGATAGCAATCAGCCCCAGCATTTT. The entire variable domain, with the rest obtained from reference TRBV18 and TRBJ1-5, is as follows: NAGVMQNPRHLVRRRGQEARLRCSPMKGHSHVYWYRQLPEEGLKFMVYLQKENIIDESGMPKERFSAEFPKEGPSILRIQQVVRGDSAAYFCASSPGRDSNQPQHFGDGTRLSIL.

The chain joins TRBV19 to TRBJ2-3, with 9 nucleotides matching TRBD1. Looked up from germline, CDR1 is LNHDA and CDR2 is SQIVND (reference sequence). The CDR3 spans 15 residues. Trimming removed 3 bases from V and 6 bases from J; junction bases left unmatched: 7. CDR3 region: CASSIRTGVSDTQYF. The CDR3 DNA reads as TGTGCCAGTAGTATCCGGACAGGGGTTTCGGATACGCAGTATTTT.

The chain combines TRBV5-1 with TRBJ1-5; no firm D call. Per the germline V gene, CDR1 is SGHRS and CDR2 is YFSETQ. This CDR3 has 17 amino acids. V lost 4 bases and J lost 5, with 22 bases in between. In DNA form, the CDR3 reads TGCGCCAGCAGCCCCACGTCCGGACGTAGCGGGGATCAGCCCCAGCATTTT. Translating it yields CASSPTSGRSGDQPQHF. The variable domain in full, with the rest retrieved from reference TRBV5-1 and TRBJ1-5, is KAGVTQTPRYLIKTRGQQVTLSCSPISGHRSVSWYQQTPGQGLQFLFEYFSETQRNKGNFPGRFSGRQFSNSRSEMNVSTLELGDSALYLCASSPTSGRSGDQPQHFGDGTRLSIL.

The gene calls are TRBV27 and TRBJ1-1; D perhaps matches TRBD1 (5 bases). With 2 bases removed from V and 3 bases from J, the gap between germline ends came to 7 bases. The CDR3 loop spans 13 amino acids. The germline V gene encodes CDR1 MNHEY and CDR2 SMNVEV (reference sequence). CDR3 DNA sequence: TGTGCCAGCAGTTTAATCAGGGACACTGAAGCTTTCTTT. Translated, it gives CASSLIRDTEAFF.

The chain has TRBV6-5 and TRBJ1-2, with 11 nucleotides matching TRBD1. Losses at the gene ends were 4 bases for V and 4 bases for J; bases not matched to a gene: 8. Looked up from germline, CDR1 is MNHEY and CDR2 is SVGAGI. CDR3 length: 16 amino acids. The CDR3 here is CASSSQPGQGGYGYTF. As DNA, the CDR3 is TGTGCCAGCAGTTCCCAACCGGGACAGGGGGGCTATGGCTACACCTTC.

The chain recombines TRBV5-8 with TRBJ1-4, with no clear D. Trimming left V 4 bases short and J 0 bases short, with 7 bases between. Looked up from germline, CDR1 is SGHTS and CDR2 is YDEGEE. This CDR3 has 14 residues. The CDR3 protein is CASSLRATNEKLFF. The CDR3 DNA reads TGTGCCAGCAGCCTCCGTGCAACTAATGAAAAACTGTTTTTT. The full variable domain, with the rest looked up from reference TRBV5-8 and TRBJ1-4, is EAGVTQSPTHLIKTRGQQATLRCSPISGHTSVYWYQQALGLGLQFLLWYDEGEERNRGNFPPRFSGRQFPNYSSELNVNALELEDSALYLCASSLRATNEKLFFGSGTQLSVL.

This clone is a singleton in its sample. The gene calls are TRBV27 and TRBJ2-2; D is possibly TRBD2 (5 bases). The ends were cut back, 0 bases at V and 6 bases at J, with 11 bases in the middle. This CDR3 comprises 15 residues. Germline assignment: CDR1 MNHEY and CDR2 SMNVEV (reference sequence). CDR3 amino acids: CASSLSLREPGELFF. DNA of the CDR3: TGTGCCAGCAGTTTATCGTTACGGGAACCCGGGGAGCTGTTTTTT.

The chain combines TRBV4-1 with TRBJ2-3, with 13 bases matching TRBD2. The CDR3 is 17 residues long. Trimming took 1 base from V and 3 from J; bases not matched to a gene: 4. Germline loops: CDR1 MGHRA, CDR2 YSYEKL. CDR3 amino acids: CASSQGGLAGATDTQYF. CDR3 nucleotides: TGCGCCAGCAGCCAAGGCGGACTAGCGGGGGCAACAGATACGCAGTATTTT.

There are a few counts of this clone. CDR3 amino acids: CASSEKAGLPTEAFF. CDR3 coding DNA: TGTGCCAGCAGCGAGAAGGCAGGGCTACCCACTGAAGCTTTCTTT. The chain uses TRBV9 and TRBJ1-1, with D maybe TRBD1 (5 bases). The V end lost 3 bases, the J end lost 4 bases, and 16 bases lay between the germline ends. This CDR3 is 15 amino acids long. Germline lookup yields CDR1 SGDLS and CDR2 YYNGEE.

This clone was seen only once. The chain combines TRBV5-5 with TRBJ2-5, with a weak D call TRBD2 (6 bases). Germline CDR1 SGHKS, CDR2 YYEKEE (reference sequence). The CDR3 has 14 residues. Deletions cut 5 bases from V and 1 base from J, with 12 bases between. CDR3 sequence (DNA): TGTGCCAGCAGGCGGACTACCAGCCAAGAGACCCAGTACTTC. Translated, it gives CASRRTTSQETQYF. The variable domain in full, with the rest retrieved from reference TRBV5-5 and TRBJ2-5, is DAGVTQSPTHLIKTRGQQVTLRCSPISGHKSVSWYQQVLGQGPQFIFQYYEKEERGRGNFPDRFSARQFPNYSSELNVNALLLGDSALYLCASRRTTSQETQYFGPGTRLLVL.

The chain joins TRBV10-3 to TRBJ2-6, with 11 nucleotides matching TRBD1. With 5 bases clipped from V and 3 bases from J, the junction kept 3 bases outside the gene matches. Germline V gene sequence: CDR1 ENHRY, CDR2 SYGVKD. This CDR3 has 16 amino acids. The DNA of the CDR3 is TGTGCCATCAGTCGGGACAGGGGGTTTGGGGCCAACGTCCTGACTTTC. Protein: CAISRDRGFGANVLTF.

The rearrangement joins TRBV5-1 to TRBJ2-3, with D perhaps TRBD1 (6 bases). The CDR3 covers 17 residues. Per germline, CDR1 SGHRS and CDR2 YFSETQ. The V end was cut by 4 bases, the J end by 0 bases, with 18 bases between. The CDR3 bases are TGCGCCAGCAGCCCGGCCCTGGGACACCTAAGCACAGATACGCAGTATTTT. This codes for CASSPALGHLSTDTQYF.

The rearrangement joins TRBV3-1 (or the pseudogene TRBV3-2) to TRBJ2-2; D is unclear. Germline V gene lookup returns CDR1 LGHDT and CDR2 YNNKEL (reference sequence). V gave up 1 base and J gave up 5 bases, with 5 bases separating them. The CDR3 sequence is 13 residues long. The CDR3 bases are TGTGCCAGCAGCCAAGTCGGGACCGGGGAGCTGTTTTTT. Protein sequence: CASSQVGTGELFF.

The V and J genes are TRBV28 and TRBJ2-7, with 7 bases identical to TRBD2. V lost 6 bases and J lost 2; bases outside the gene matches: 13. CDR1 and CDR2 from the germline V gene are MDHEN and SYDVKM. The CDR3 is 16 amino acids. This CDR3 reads CASRGRAGRDPYEQYF. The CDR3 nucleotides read TGTGCCAGCAGGGGGAGAGCGGGGAGGGACCCCTACGAGCAGTACTTC.

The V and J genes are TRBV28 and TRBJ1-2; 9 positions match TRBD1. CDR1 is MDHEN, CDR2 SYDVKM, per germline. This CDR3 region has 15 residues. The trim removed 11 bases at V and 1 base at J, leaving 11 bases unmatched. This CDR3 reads CAAREQGANNYGYTF. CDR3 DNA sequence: TGTGCCGCCCGAGAACAGGGGGCGAATAACTATGGCTACACCTTC.

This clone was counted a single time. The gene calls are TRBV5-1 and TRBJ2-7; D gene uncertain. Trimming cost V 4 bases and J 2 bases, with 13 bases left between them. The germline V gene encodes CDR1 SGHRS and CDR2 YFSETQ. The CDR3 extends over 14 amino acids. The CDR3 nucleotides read TGCGCCAGCAGCCCTCTCCGGTCTCCCTACGAGCAGTACTTC. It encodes CASSPLRSPYEQYF.

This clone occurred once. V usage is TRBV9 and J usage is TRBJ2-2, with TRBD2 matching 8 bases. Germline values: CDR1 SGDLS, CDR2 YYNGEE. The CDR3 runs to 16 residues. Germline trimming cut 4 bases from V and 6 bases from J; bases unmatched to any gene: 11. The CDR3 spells CASSSGLATNAGELFF. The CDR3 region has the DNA TGTGCCAGCAGCTCTGGACTAGCCACTAACGCCGGGGAGCTGTTTTTT.

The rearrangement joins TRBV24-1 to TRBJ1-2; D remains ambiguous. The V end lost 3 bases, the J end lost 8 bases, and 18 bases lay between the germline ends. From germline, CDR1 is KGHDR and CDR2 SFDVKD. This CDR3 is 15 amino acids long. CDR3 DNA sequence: TGTGCCACCAGTGATGCGGGTGAGTGGGCCGGCGGCTACACCTTC. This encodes CATSDAGEWAGGYTF.

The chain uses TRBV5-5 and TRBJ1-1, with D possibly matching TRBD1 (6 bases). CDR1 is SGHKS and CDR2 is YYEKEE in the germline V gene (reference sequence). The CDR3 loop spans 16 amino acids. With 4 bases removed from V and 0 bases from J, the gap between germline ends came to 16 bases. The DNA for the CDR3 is TGTGCCAGCAGCCCTCAAGGGCAGGGGATGAACACTGAAGCTTTCTTT. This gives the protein CASSPQGQGMNTEAFF. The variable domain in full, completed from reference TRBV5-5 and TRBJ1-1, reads DAGVTQSPTHLIKTRGQQVTLRCSPISGHKSVSWYQQVLGQGPQFIFQYYEKEERGRGNFPDRFSARQFPNYSSELNVNALLLGDSALYLCASSPQGQGMNTEAFFGQGTRLTVV.

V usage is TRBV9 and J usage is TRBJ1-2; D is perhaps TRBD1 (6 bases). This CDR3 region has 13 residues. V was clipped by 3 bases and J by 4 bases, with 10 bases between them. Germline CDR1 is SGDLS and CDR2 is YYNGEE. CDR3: CASSATGSYGYTF. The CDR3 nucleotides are TGTGCCAGCAGCGCCACAGGGTCCTATGGCTACACCTTC. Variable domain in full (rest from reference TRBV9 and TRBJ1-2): DSGVTQTPKHLITATGQRVTLRCSPRSGDLSVYWYQQSLDQGLQFLIQYYNGEERAKGNILERFSAQQFPDLHSELNLSSLELGDSALYFCASSATGSYGYTFGSGTRLTVV.

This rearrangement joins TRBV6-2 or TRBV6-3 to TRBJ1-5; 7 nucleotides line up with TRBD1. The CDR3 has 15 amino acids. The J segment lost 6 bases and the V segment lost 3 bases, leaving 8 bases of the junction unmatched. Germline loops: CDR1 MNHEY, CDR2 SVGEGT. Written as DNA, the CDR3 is TGTGCCAGCAGTTATTTGAAAACAGGGGTTCAGCCCCAGCATTTT. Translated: CASSYLKTGVQPQHF.

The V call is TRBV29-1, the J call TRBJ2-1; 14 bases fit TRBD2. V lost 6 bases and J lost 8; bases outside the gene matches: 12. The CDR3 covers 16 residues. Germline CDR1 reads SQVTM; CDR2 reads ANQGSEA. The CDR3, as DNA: TGCAGCGTGAGGGGGGGACTAGCGGGAGCTGGTGATGAGCAGTTCTTC. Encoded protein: CSVRGGLAGAGDEQFF.

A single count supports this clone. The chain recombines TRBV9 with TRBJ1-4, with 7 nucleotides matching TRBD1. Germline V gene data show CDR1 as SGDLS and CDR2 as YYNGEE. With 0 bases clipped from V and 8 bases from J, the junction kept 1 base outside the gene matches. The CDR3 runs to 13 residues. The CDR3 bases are TGTGCCAGCAGCGTAGAAGGGGGCGAAAAACTGTTTTTT. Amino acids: CASSVEGGEKLFF.

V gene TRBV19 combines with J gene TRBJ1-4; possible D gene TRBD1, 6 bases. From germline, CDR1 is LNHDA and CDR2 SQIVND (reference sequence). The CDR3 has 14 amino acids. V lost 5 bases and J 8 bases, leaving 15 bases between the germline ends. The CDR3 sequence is CASSAVTGREKLFF. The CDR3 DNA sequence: TGTGCCAGTAGTGCTGTGACAGGACGGGAAAAACTGTTTTTT. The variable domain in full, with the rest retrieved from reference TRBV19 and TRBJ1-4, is DGGITQSPKYLFRKEGQNVTLSCEQNLNHDAMYWYRQDPGQGLRLIYYSQIVNDFQKGDIAEGYSVSREKKESFPLTVTSAQKNPTAFYLCASSAVTGREKLFFGSGTQLSVL.

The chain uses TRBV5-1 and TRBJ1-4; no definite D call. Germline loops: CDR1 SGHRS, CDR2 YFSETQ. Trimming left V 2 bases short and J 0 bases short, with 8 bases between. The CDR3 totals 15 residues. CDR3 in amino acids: CASSFFLATNEKLFF. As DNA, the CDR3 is TGCGCCAGCAGCTTTTTCCTTGCAACTAATGAAAAACTGTTTTTT.